Below, one T cell receptor beta chain is given with its context. Its antigen is not identified. Germline lookup yields CDR1 MNHEY and CDR2 SVGAGI. The CDR3 is 14 residues long. V gave up 0 bases and J gave up 4 bases, with 7 bases separating them. As to treatment: 15 to 20 received Ad26.COV2.S at low or high dose, single or two shots; 5 received placebo; per-sample allocation not given. The investigators took samples on day 63 after the first vaccine or placebo injection. This sample was included in a study of Ad26.COV2.S vaccination and SARS-CoV-2 variants. On the study more broadly: Ad26.COV2.S was injected intramuscularly once or twice, 56 days apart. Whole-study findings and limits: For non-spike TCRs, breadth in vaccine recipients resembled that in placebo recipients.

TCRdb's table, derived via immunoSEQ multiplex PCR, lists solely in-frame clones and lacks some. This table holds around 400,000 clones, about four fifths found once. The sequence was obtained from a person aged 18-60 years who received the Ad26.COV2.S COVID-19 vaccine or a placebo. The specimen comprised peripheral blood, sampled in a trial of Ad26.COV2.S vaccine versus placebo. The chain joins TRBV6-5 to TRBJ2-1, with D uncertain. The CDR3 DNA reads as TGTGCCAGCAGTTACTCGACGGATTACAATGAGCAGTTCTTC. Protein sequence: CASSYSTDYNEQFF.